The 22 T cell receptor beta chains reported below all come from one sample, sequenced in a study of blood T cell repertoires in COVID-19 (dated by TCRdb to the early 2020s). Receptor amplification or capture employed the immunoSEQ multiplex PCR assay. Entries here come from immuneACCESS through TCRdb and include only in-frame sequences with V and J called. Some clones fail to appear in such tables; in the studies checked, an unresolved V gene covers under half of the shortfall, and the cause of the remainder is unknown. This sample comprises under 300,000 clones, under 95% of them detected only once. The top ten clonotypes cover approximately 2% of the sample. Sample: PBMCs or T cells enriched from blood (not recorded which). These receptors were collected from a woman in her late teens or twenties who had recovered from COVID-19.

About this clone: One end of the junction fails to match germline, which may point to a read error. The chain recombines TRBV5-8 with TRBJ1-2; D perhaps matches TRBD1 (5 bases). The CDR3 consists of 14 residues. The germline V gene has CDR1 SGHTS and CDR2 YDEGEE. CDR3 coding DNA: TGTGCCAGCACCTTGAGGTGGGGACTACGTGGCTACACCTTC. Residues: CASTLRWGLRGYTF. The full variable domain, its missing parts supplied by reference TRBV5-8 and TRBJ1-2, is EAGVTQSPTHLIKTRGQQATLRCSPISGHTSVYWYQQALGLGLQFLLWYDEGEERNRGNFPPRFSGRQFPNYSSELNVNALELEDSALYLCASTLRWGLRGYTFGSGTRLTVV.

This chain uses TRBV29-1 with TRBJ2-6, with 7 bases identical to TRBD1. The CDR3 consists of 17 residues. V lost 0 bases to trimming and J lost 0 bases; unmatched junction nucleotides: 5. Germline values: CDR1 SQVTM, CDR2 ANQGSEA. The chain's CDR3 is CSVEERDSLSGANVLTF. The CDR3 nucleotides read TGCAGCGTTGAAGAACGGGACAGCCTCTCTGGGGCCAACGTCCTGACTTTC.

CDR3 region: CASTGQKHYGYTF. For the CDR3, the DNA is TGTGCCAGCACTGGACAGAAACACTATGGCTACACCTTC. This chain connects TRBV12-3 or TRBV12-4 to TRBJ1-2; TRBD1 is a possible D gene (6 bases). This CDR3 contains 13 residues. The V end was cut by 7 bases, the J end by 3 bases, with 12 bases between.

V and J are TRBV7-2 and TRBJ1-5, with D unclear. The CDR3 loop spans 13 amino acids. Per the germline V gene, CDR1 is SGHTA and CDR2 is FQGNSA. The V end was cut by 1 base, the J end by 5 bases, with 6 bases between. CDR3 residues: CASSLEQYQPQHF. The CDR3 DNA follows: TGTGCCAGCAGCTTAGAACAGTATCAGCCCCAGCATTTT.

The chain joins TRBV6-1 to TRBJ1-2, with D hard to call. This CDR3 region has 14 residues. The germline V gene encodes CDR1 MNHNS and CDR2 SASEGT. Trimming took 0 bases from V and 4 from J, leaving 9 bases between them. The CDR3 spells CASSEALGSYGYTF. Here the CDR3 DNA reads TGTGCCAGCAGTGAAGCGCTAGGGAGCTATGGCTACACCTTC.

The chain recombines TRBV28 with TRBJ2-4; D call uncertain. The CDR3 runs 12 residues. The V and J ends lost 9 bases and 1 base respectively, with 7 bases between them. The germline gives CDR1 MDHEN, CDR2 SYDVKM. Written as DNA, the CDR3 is TGTGCCAGTAGCCGGGCCAAAAACATTCAGTACTTC. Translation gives CASSRAKNIQYF.

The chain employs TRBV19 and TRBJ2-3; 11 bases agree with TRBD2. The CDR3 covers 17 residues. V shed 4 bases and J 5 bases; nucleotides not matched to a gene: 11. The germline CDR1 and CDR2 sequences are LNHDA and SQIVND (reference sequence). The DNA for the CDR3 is TGTGCCAGTAGTAGGGCCCTAGCGGGGGGCCCGTTAGATACGCAGTATTTT. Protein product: CASSRALAGGPLDTQYF.

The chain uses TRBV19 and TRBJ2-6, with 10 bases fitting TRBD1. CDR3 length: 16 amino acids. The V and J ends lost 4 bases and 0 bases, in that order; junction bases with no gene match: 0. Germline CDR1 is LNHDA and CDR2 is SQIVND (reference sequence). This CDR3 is CASSRDRGSGANVLTF. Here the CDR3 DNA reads TGTGCCAGTAGTAGGGACAGGGGCTCTGGGGCCAACGTCCTGACTTTC.

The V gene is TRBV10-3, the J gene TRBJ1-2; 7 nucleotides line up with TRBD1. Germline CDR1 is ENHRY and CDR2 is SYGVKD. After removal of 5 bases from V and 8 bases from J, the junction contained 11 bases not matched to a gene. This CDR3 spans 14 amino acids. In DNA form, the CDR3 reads TGTGCCATCAGTCCCGGACAGGCGAAGGACGGCTACACCTTC. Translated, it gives CAISPGQAKDGYTF.

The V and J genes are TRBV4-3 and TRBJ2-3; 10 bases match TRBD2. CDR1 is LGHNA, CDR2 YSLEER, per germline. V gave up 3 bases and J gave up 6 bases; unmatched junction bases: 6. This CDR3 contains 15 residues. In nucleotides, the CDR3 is TGCGCCAGCAGCCAGAGTAGCGGGGGGTGGGATACGCAGTATTTT. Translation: CASSQSSGGWDTQYF.

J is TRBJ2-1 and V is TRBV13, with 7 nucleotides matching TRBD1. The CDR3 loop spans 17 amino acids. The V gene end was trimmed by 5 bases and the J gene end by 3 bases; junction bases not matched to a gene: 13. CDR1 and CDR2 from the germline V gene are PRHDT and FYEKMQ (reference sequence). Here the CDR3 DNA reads TGTGCCAGCAGCCCGGACCAGGGGGACACAAACTACAATGAGCAGTTCTTC. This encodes CASSPDQGDTNYNEQFF.

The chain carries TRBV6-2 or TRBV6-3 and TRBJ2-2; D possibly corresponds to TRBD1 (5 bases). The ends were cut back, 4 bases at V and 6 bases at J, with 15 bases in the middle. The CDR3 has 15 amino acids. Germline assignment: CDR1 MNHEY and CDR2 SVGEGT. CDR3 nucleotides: TGTGCCAGCAGTTGGGGCGGCATAAGGGCCGGGGAGCTGTTTTTT. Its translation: CASSWGGIRAGELFF.

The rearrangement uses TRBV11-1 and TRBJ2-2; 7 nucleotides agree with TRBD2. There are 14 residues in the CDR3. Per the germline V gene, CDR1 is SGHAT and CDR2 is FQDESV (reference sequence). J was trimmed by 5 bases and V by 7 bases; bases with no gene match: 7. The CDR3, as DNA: TGTGCCAGCACCTCCGGGGGGTGGACCGGGGAGCTGTTTTTT. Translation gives CASTSGGWTGELFF.

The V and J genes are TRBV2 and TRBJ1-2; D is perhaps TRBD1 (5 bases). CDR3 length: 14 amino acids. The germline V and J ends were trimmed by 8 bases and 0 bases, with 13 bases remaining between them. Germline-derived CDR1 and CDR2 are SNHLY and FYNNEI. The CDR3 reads CASAPGEANYGYTF. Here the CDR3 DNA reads TGTGCCAGCGCCCCGGGGGAGGCTAACTATGGCTACACCTTC.

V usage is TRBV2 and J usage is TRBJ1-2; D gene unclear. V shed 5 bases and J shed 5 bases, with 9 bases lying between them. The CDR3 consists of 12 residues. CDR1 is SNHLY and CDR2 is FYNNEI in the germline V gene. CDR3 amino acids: CASSPSLYGYTF. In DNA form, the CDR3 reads TGTGCCAGCAGTCCGAGTCTGTATGGCTACACCTTC.

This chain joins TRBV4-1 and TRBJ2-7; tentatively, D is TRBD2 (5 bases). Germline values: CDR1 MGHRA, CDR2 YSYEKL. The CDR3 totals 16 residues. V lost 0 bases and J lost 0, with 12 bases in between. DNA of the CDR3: TGCGCCAGCAGCCAAGAGACTATCCGAGGCTCCTACGAGCAGTACTTC. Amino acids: CASSQETIRGSYEQYF.

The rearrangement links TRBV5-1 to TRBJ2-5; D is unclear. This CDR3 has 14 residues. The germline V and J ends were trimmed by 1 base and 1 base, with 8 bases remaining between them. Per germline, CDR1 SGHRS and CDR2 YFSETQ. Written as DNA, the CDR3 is TGCGCCAGCAGCTTGTTTTCTATCCAAGAGACCCAGTACTTC. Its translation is CASSLFSIQETQYF.

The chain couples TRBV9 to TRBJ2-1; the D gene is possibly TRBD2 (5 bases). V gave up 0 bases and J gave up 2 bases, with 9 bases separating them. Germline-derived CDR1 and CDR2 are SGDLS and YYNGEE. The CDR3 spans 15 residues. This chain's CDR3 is CASSVGGSAYNEQFF. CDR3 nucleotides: TGTGCCAGCAGCGTAGGAGGGAGCGCCTACAATGAGCAGTTCTTC.

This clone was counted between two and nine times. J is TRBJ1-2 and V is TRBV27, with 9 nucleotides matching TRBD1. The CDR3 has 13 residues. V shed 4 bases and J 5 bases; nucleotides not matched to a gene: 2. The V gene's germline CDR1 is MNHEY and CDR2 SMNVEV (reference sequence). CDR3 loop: CASSYDRGYGYTF. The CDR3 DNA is TGTGCCAGCAGTTACGACAGGGGGTATGGCTACACCTTC.

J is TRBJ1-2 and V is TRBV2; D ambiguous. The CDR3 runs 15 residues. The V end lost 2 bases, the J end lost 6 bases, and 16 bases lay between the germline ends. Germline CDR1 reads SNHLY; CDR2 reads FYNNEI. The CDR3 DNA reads TGTGCCAGCAGTGAAAGTTTAACAGTAGGAAATGGCTACACCTTC. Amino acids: CASSESLTVGNGYTF.

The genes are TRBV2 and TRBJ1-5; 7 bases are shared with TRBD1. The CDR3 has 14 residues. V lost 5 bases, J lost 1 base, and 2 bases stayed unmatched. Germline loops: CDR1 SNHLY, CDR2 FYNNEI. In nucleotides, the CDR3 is TGTGCCAGCAGTACGGGACAGAGCAATCAGCCCCAGCATTTT. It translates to CASSTGQSNQPQHF.

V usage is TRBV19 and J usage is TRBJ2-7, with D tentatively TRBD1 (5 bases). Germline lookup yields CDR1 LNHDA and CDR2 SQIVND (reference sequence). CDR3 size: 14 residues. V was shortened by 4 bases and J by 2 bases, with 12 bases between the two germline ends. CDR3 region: CASSTNLGAYEQYF. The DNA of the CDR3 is TGTGCCAGTAGTACGAACCTAGGGGCCTACGAGCAGTACTTC.